The T cell receptor beta chain described here comes from a study of technical replicates of blood from a few donors. Here immunoSEQ multiplex PCR was the method, and the copy in TCRdb shows in-frame clones only, minus some. Among some 70,000 clones listed, about 90% were seen once. Germline V gene sequence: CDR1 MNHEY, CDR2 SVGAGI. Trimming pared 7 bases from V and 5 bases from J, leaving 11 bases between. The CDR3 has 12 residues. This chain links TRBV6-5 with TRBJ1-1; D gene ambiguous. The clonotype was recovered from a human donor in good health. The material sequenced was T cells isolated from PBMCs. The DNA of the CDR3 is TGTGCCAGCAAATCCTTGAGTACTGAAGCTTTCTTT. Its translation is CASKSLSTEAFF.